The 21 T cell receptor beta chains presented below share a single source sample, sequenced in a study of cutaneous CD30+ T cell lymphoproliferative disorder and hepatitis E. Sequencing used immunoSEQ multiplex PCR; TCRdb keeps in-frame clones, though not all of them. This sample has more than 6,500 clones, with just under 75% found just once. Sequencing used blood. All receptors come from a human donor with a cutaneous T cell lymphoproliferative disorder associated with hepatitis E virus.

J is TRBJ1-2 and V is TRBV14; D is ambiguous. CDR1 is SGHDN, CDR2 FVKESK, per germline. The CDR3 spans 15 residues. V was clipped by 4 bases and J by 0 bases, with 12 bases between them. The CDR3 sequence is CASSPAGSANYGYTF. The CDR3 DNA is TGTGCCAGCAGCCCGGCGGGAAGTGCTAACTATGGCTACACCTTC.

The rearrangement uses TRBV6-5 and TRBJ2-7, with D tentatively TRBD1 (7 bases). This CDR3 contains 13 residues. Germline assignment: CDR1 MNHEY and CDR2 SVGAGI. The V end lost 5 bases, the J end lost 3 bases, and 11 bases lay between the germline ends. CDR3 sequence: CASSRQGLYEQYF. The CDR3 bases are TGTGCCAGCAGTCGACAGGGACTCTACGAGCAGTACTTC.

The chain carries TRBV28 and TRBJ2-7; 8 nucleotides line up with TRBD1. CDR1 and CDR2 from the germline V gene are MDHEN and SYDVKM. With V trimmed by 4 bases and J by 7 bases, 15 bases remained unmatched. The CDR3 sequence is 16 residues long. DNA for the CDR3: TGTGCCAGCAGTTCCCTGACAGGGGTGGAAAGGTTTGAGCAGTACTTC. Translation: CASSSLTGVERFEQYF. The full variable domain, in which reference TRBV28 and TRBJ2-7 provide the parts outside the CDR3, is DVKVTQSSRYLVKRTGEKVFLECVQDMDHENMFWYRQDPGLGLRLIYFSYDVKMKEKGDIPEGYSVSREKKERFSLILESASTNQTSMYLCASSSLTGVERFEQYFGPGTRLTVT.

V gene TRBV5-1 combines with J gene TRBJ2-2; D gene uncertain. Trimming cost V 4 bases and J 1 base, with 8 bases left between them. Germline V gives CDR1 SGHRS, CDR2 YFSETQ. This CDR3 region has 14 residues. The CDR3 reads CASSPDGNTGELFF. CDR3 nucleotide sequence: TGCGCCAGCAGCCCAGACGGGAACACCGGGGAGCTGTTTTTT.

In its sample, this clone was seen a few times. The chain combines TRBV4-2 with TRBJ2-1, with D possibly matching TRBD1 (5 bases). The CDR3 runs to 14 residues. V gave up 1 base and J gave up 7 bases, with 11 bases separating them. CDR1 and CDR2 from the germline V gene are LGHNA and YNFKEQ. CDR3 in DNA: TGTGCCAGCAGCCAAGGACAGACCGTGAATGAGCAGTTCTTC. This gives the protein CASSQGQTVNEQFF.

The CDR3 sequence: CASSQDLYGGNTGELFF. The CDR3 nucleotides read TGTGCCAGCAGCCAAGATTTATACGGGGGGAACACCGGGGAGCTGTTTTTT. The rearrangement uses TRBV4-2 and TRBJ2-2, with D tentatively TRBD2 (6 bases). CDR1 is LGHNA, CDR2 YNFKEQ, per germline. The CDR3 runs 17 residues. With 0 bases removed from V and 1 base from J, the gap between germline ends came to 12 bases.

CDR3 in amino acids: CASSGTGGPYEQYF. CDR3 DNA: TGTGCCAGTTCCGGGACAGGGGGCCCGTACGAGCAGTACTTC. The chain employs TRBV19 and TRBJ2-7; 12 bases map to TRBD1. J gave up 4 bases and V 8 bases, and 6 bases lay outside the gene matches. Germline CDR1 LNHDA, CDR2 SQIVND (reference sequence). The CDR3 runs 14 residues.

The chain joins TRBV5-1 to TRBJ2-1; 7 positions agree with TRBD2. With V trimmed by 0 bases and J by 3 bases, 3 bases remained unmatched. CDR3 length equals 15 residues. Germline loops: CDR1 SGHRS, CDR2 YFSETQ. This chain's CDR3 is CASSLDGGFYNEQFF. DNA for the CDR3: TGCGCCAGCAGCTTGGACGGGGGGTTCTACAATGAGCAGTTCTTC.

The chain carries TRBV2 and TRBJ2-5; 8 bases fit TRBD1. J lost 4 bases, V lost 8 bases, and 9 bases had no gene match. The CDR3 has 14 amino acids. The germline V gene encodes CDR1 SNHLY and CDR2 FYNNEI. CDR3 bases: TGTGCCAGCGACCAGGGGGCTTGGGGAGAGACCCAGTACTTC. This gives the protein CASDQGAWGETQYF.

This clone is classed as large. The V gene is TRBV6-5, the J gene TRBJ1-1; D is uncertain. The length of the CDR3 is 13 residues. Germline V gene sequence: CDR1 MNHEY, CDR2 SVGAGI. Between the trimmed V and J ends, which lost 4 bases and 3 bases, there was a span of 9 bases. CDR3 loop: CASSWRGDTEAFF. DNA of the CDR3: TGTGCCAGCAGTTGGCGTGGGGACACTGAAGCTTTCTTT.

V usage is TRBV7-9 and J usage is TRBJ2-5; no clear D gene. Trimming cost V 3 bases and J 4 bases, with 3 bases left between them. CDR1 and CDR2 from the germline V gene are SEHNR and FQNEAQ (reference sequence). CDR3 length: 11 amino acids. CDR3: CASSFGETQYF. The CDR3 coding sequence is TGTGCCAGCAGCTTCGGAGAGACCCAGTACTTC.

The chain joins TRBV28 to TRBJ2-5; TRBD2 matches 9 bases. This CDR3 has 16 residues. Germline V CDR1 and CDR2: MDHEN, SYDVKM. J was trimmed by 2 bases and V by 4 bases; bases with no gene match: 8. The CDR3 bases are TGTGCCAGCAGTTCAGTTTGGACTAGCGAGCAAGAGACCCAGTACTTC. Its protein product is CASSSVWTSEQETQYF.

The V call is TRBV28, the J call TRBJ2-5; a weak D match, TRBD1 (6 bases). The ends were cut back, 5 bases at V and 3 bases at J, with 19 bases in the middle. Germline V gives CDR1 MDHEN, CDR2 SYDVKM. This CDR3 contains 16 residues. CDR3 nucleotide sequence: TGTGCCAGCAGTACCGTTAATACAGGGTCGGAAGAGACCCAGTACTTC. It codes for CASSTVNTGSEETQYF.

This chain uses TRBV6-1 with TRBJ2-7; D remains ambiguous. The CDR3 runs 9 residues. Germline CDR1 MNHNS, CDR2 SASEGT. Trimming took off 11 bases at V and 4 bases at J, with 6 bases between the two ends. CDR3 in DNA: TGTGCCGCTGGGTACGAGCAGTACTTC. This encodes CAAGYEQYF.

The DNA for the CDR3 is TGTGCCAGTAGTACCGCACGGCTACCGTACAATGAGCAGTTCTTC. It encodes CASSTARLPYNEQFF. The genes are TRBV19 and TRBJ2-1; D gene uncertain. The V gene lost 4 bases and the J gene lost 4 bases, with 14 bases spanning the gap. Germline CDR1 is LNHDA and CDR2 is SQIVND (reference sequence). The CDR3 extends over 15 amino acids.

This chain connects TRBV28 to TRBJ1-4, with a weak D call TRBD1 (5 bases). This CDR3 contains 13 residues. Germline V gives CDR1 MDHEN, CDR2 SYDVKM. Trimming removed 6 bases at V and 1 base at J, with 6 bases between. CDR3 DNA sequence: TGTGCCAGCAGCCAGGGAACTAATGAAAAACTGTTTTTT. Protein sequence: CASSQGTNEKLFF. Using reference TRBV28 and TRBJ1-4 for the parts outside the CDR3, the full variable domain is DVKVTQSSRYLVKRTGEKVFLECVQDMDHENMFWYRQDPGLGLRLIYFSYDVKMKEKGDIPEGYSVSREKKERFSLILESASTNQTSMYLCASSQGTNEKLFFGSGTQLSVL.

This chain links TRBV6-5 with TRBJ1-4; D possibly corresponds to TRBD1 (5 bases). Deletions cut 8 bases from V and 6 bases from J, with 10 bases between. CDR3 length: 12 amino acids. Per the germline V gene, CDR1 is MNHEY and CDR2 is SVGAGI. This chain's CDR3 is CASRGRDEKLFF. The CDR3, as DNA: TGTGCCAGCCGGGGGAGGGATGAAAAACTGTTTTTT.

The chain is built from TRBV19 and TRBJ1-5, with 7 bases identical to TRBD1. The CDR3 is 13 residues long. Germline CDR1 and CDR2: LNHDA and SQIVND (reference sequence). Unmatched junction bases numbered 0, after V lost 6 bases and J lost 1 base. In nucleotides, the CDR3 is TGTGCCAGTAGACAGGGGAGCAATCAGCCCCAGCATTTT. Its protein product is CASRQGSNQPQHF.

As concerns this clone: One junction end does not reproduce the germline sequence, and a read error may be involved. This sequence joins TRBV6-5 and TRBJ2-1; D is tentatively TRBD1 or TRBD2 (6 bases each). CDR1 is MNHEY and CDR2 is SVGAGI in the germline V gene. The CDR3 is made up of 15 amino acids. CDR3 sequence (DNA): TGTGCCAGCAGTCCCATGGGGGGCCGCTACGATGAGCAGTTCTTC. Its protein is CASSPMGGRYDEQFF.

The CDR3 bases are TGCGCCAGCAGCTTGGCCGAGGGCGTTCCCCTCCACTTT. It is translated as CASSLAEGVPLHF. V usage is TRBV5-1 and J usage is TRBJ1-6; D is uncertain. Per the germline V gene, CDR1 is SGHRS and CDR2 is YFSETQ. The V and J ends lost 0 bases and 13 bases respectively, with 11 bases between them. The CDR3 consists of 13 residues.

This clone has more than one count but fewer than ten. The chain has TRBV5-4 and TRBJ2-3, with 16 bases identical to TRBD2. CDR3 size: 18 residues. From germline, CDR1 is SGHNT and CDR2 YYREEE (reference sequence). V shed 4 bases and J 4 bases; nucleotides not matched to a gene: 9. CDR3 in DNA: TGTGCCAGCAGCCCGGGACTAGCGGGGGGGCCGGGCGCAGATACGCAGTATTTT. Translating gives CASSPGLAGGPGADTQYF.